A selection of T cell receptor beta chains follows, all from one sample in a study of vaccination and CD4 T cells after COVID-19. What these receptors recognize is not known. One entry per CDR3 protein results from TCRdb running MiXCR on the PCR reads. The sample includes some 10,000 distinct CDR3 sequences, about 38% seen only once; the top ten take more than 14%. Sequences were obtained from CD4+ T cells from blood, cultured in vitro. These receptors originate from a human donor in good health. Both conserved end residues are part of each CDR3. The D gene is left open where the match is weak. Some rows have no size entry. The others give once, few or many, or a class for an expanded clone.

v_call,j_call,cdr3_length,clone_size,d_call,cdr3_aa,cdr3_nt
TRBV12-3/TRBV12-4,TRBJ2-5,13,.,TRBD1,CASSWDREETQYF,TGTGCCAGCAGTTGGGACAGGGAAGAGACCCAGTACTTC
TRBV20-1,TRBJ2-2,15,.,.,CSAEPSSRPPGELFF,TGCAGTGCTGAGCCCTCGTCTAGGCCTCCCGGGGAGCTGTTTTTT
TRBV24-1,TRBJ1-5,12,few,.,CATTNSNQPQHF,TGTGCCACCACAAATAGCAATCAGCCCCAGCATTTT
TRBV27,TRBJ2-2,15,.,.,CASKVFDTNTGELFF,TGTGCCAGCAAGGTGTTTGACACGAACACCGGGGAGCTGTTTTTT
TRBV6-1,TRBJ1-2,14,.,TRBD1,CASSTRGQAGGYTF,TGTGCCAGCAGTACAAGGGGACAGGCAGGTGGCTACACCTTC
TRBV30,TRBJ1-6,13,.,.,CAWSAQGLSPLHF,TGTGCCTGGAGTGCACAGGGTTTGTCACCCCTCCACTTT
TRBV11-3,TRBJ2-2,12,.,.,CASSLSTGELFF,TGTGCCAGCAGCTTATCGACCGGGGAGCTGTTTTTT
TRBV19,TRBJ2-7,14,.,.,CASSIGPVDYEQYF,TGTGCCAGTAGTATAGGCCCGGTAGACTACGAGCAGTACTTC
TRBV10-3,TRBJ1-5,16,medium-sized,.,CAISERTPNSNQPQHF,TGTGCCATCAGTGAGAGGACACCTAATAGCAATCAGCCCCAGCATTTT
TRBV10-1,TRBJ1-2,11,few,.,CASKRAGGYTF,TGCGCCAGCAAGCGAGCTGGTGGCTACACCTTC
TRBV7-6,TRBJ1-1,14,once,.,CASSKENSNTEAFF,TGTGCCAGCAGCAAAGAAAATTCGAACACTGAAGCTTTCTTT
TRBV12-3/TRBV12-4,TRBJ1-2,11,.,.,CASSSNYGHTF,TGTGCCAGCAGTAGTAACTATGGCCACACCTTC
TRBV6-1,TRBJ1-2,15,.,.,CASSMTGPFGYGYTF,TGTGCCAGCAGTATGACAGGACCCTTTGGCTATGGCTACACCTTC
TRBV27,TRBJ2-1,15,.,TRBD2,CASTLAGGPKGEQFF,TGTGCCAGCACTCTAGCGGGAGGGCCCAAGGGTGAGCAGTTCTTC
TRBV4-3,TRBJ1-1,16,.,.,CASSPGLLDPHTEAFF,TGCGCCAGCAGCCCGGGCCTACTAGATCCCCACACTGAAGCTTTCTTT
TRBV9,TRBJ2-5,16,.,TRBD2,CASSVASGIGRETQYF,TGTGCCAGCAGCGTAGCTAGCGGGATTGGGAGGGAGACCCAGTACTTC
TRBV7-3,TRBJ2-2,14,.,.,CASSPSGGAGELFF,TGTGCCAGCAGCCCCTCAGGGGGGGCCGGGGAGCTGTTTTTT